Below, 5 T cell receptor beta chains from the same sample are listed, as sequenced in a study of regulatory dendritic cells for organ transplantation. The protocol was immunoSEQ multiplex PCR, while the TCRdb copy is restricted to in-frame clones and leaves out a portion. The table includes 20,000 to 25,000 clones, 74% detected once. The specimen sequenced was memory CD4+ T cells from blood. Subset defined: CD45RO+ memory T cells. The receptors were gathered from a human donor in good health.

This clone came up once. The V and J genes are TRBV5-6 and TRBJ1-5, with 10 bases aligning to TRBD1. The V gene's germline CDR1 is SGHDT and CDR2 YYEEEE. The CDR3 is 15 amino acids. Unmatched junction bases numbered 7, after V lost 4 bases and J lost 6 bases. As DNA, the CDR3 is TGTGCCAGCAGCCTCGGACAGGGGGGTGTTCAGCCCCAGCATTTT. Translation gives CASSLGQGGVQPQHF.

This clone appeared a few times. This chain uses TRBV27 with TRBJ1-6; 8 bases line up with TRBD1. V shed 7 bases and J 9 bases; nucleotides not matched to a gene: 14. Per germline, CDR1 MNHEY and CDR2 SMNVEV (reference sequence). This CDR3 region has 16 residues. The CDR3 DNA reads as TGTGCCAGCAACAGGGGGAGCATCGGTATGGGTTCACCCCTCCACTTT. It codes for CASNRGSIGMGSPLHF.

This clone qualifies as medium-sized. This same CDR3 is encoded by further DNA sequences in the sample. The chain has TRBV2 and TRBJ2-5; 10 bases agree with TRBD1. The CDR3 has 15 amino acids. Trimming removed 3 bases from V and 5 bases from J; junction bases left unmatched: 6. Per germline, CDR1 SNHLY and CDR2 FYNNEI. CDR3 nucleotides: TGTGCCAGCAGTGAGAGGACAGGGGGTGCGGAGACCCAGTACTTC. This translates into CASSERTGGAETQYF.

The rearrangement links TRBV7-8 to TRBJ1-1; 7 nucleotides match TRBD1. V gave up 1 base and J gave up 0 bases; unmatched junction bases: 5. This CDR3 is 16 amino acids long. Germline V CDR1 and CDR2: SGHVS, FQNEAQ. The CDR3 loop reads CASSLDLTGLNTEAFF. DNA of the CDR3: TGTGCCAGCAGCTTAGACCTGACAGGGTTGAACACTGAAGCTTTCTTT.

V gene TRBV7-2 combines with J gene TRBJ2-3; 7 nucleotides align to TRBD2. Trimming at V came to 2 bases and at J to 2 bases, leaving 7 bases not matched to a gene. CDR3 length: 16 amino acids. Germline values: CDR1 SGHTA, CDR2 FQGNSA. Written as DNA, the CDR3 is TGTGCCAGCAGCTTAAATCCAGCGGGGCCCACAGATACGCAGTATTTT. Protein: CASSLNPAGPTDTQYF.